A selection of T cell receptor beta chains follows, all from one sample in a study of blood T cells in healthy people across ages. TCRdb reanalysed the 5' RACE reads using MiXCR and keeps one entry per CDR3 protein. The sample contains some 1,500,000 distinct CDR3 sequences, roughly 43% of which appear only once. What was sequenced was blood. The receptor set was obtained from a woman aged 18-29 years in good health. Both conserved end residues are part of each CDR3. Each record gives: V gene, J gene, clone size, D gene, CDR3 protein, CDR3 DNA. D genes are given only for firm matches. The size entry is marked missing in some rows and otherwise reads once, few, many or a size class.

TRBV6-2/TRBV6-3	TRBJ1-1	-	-	CASAMNTEAFF	TGTGCCTCTGCTATGAACACTGAAGCTTTCTTT
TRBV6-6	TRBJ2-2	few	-	CASNIQGSTGELFF	TGTGCCAGCAATATCCAGGGGAGCACCGGGGAGCTGTTTTTT
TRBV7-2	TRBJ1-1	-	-	CASSPMGRSNTEAFF	TGTGCCAGCAGTCCGATGGGACGGTCGAACACTGAAGCTTTCTTT
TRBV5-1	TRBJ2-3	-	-	CASSLDPRSTDTQYF	TGCGCCAGCAGCTTGGATCCGAGGAGCACAGATACGCAGTATTTT
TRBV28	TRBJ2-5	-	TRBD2	CASSPPAGGPKTQYF	TGTGCCAGCAGTCCCCCGGCGGGAGGGCCAAAGACCCAGTACTTC
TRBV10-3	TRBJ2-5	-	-	CAISDKFQETQYF	TGTGCCATCAGTGACAAGTTCCAAGAGACCCAGTACTTC
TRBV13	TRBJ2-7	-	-	CASTSAGSTYEQYF	TGTGCCAGCACCTCCGCGGGTTCCACCTACGAGCAGTACTTC
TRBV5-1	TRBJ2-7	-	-	CASSLGPGKSYEQYF	TGCGCCAGCAGCTTGGGGCCGGGGAAGTCCTACGAGCAGTACTTC
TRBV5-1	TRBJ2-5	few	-	CASSELYQETQYF	TGCGCCAGCAGCGAGCTGTACCAAGAGACCCAGTACTTC
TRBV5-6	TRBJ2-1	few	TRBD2	CASSLITSGAYNEQFF	TGTGCCAGCAGCTTGATTACTAGCGGGGCCTACAATGAGCAGTTCTTC
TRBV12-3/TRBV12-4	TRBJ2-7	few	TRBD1	CASIGTGEPYEQYF	TGTGCCAGCATCGGGACAGGGGAACCCTACGAGCAGTACTTC
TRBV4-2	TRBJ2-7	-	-	CASSFAGESSYEQYF	TGTGCCAGCAGCTTCGCCGGGGAGAGCTCCTACGAGCAGTACTTC
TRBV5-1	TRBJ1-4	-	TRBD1	CASSRGQGGTNEKLFF	TGCGCCAGCAGTCGCGGACAGGGGGGGACTAATGAAAAACTGTTTTTT
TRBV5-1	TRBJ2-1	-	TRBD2	CASSLIEGGPGGNEQFF	TGCGCCAGCAGCTTGATTGAGGGAGGGCCCGGGGGGAATGAGCAGTTCTTC
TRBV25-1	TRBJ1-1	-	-	CASSDYRALSEAFF	TGTGCCAGCAGTGATTACAGGGCGTTGTCCGAAGCTTTCTTT
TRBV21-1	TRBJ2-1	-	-	CASSKIRADEYHEQFF	TGTGCCAGCAGCAAAATCCGAGCGGACGAGTACCATGAGCAGTTCTTC
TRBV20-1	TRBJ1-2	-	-	CSASGDGTVPSHYGYTF	TGCAGTGCTAGTGGGGATGGGACGGTCCCCTCCCACTATGGCTACACCTTC
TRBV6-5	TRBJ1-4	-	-	CASSYFGEKLFF	TGTGCCAGCAGTTACTTTGGTGAAAAACTGTTTTTT
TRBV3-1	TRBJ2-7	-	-	CASSKRQYSYEQYF	TGTGCCAGCAGCAAACGACAGTATTCCTACGAGCAGTACTTC
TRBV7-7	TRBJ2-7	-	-	CASSSTQTSYNEQYF	TGTGCTAGCAGCTCGACCCAGACCTCCTACAATGAGCAGTACTTC
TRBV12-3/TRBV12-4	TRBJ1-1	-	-	CASSAGLGGPEAFF	TGTGCCAGCAGCGCGGGCCTAGGAGGGCCTGAAGCTTTCTTT
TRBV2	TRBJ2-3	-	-	CASRALSEGPDTQYF	TGTGCCAGCAGAGCCCTCTCGGAGGGCCCAGATACGCAGTATTTT
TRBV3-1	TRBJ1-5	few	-	CASSHRIFPGQPQHF	TGTGCCAGCAGCCACCGTATCTTCCCGGGCCAGCCCCAGCATTTT
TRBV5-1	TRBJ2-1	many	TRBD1	CASSLGTDSYNEQFF	TGCGCCAGCAGCTTAGGGACAGACTCCTACAATGAGCAGTTCTTC
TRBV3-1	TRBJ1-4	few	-	CASSLRGRFEKLFF	TGTGCCAGCAGCCTTCGGGGGCGTTTTGAAAAACTGTTTTTT
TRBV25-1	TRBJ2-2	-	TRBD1	CASSEEWPGGNSGELFF	TGTGCCAGCAGTGAAGAGTGGCCAGGGGGAAACTCCGGGGAGCTGTTTTTT
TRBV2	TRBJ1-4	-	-	CASSGLPTSGRDNEKLFF	TGTGCCAGCAGTGGCCTCCCGACCTCAGGGCGAGACAATGAAAAACTGTTTTTT
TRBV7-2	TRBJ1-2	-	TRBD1	CASRLDGTVYGYTF	TGTGCCAGCAGATTAGACGGGACAGTCTACGGCTACACCTTC
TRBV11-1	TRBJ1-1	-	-	CASSFLLVTGAFF	TGTGCCAGCAGCTTCCTGTTAGTTACCGGGGCTTTCTTT
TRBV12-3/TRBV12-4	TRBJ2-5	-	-	CASSYPILRDSPFHEQYF	TGTGCCAGCAGTTACCCAATCCTGAGGGACTCCCCTTTCCATGAGCAGTACTTC
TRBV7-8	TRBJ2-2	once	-	CASSLLGAGGELFF	TGTGCCAGCAGCTTATTGGGGGCTGGCGGGGAGCTGTTTTTT
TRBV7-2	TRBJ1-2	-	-	CASSSKSVLFGNYGYTF	TGTGCCAGCAGCTCCAAATCCGTCCTATTCGGCAACTATGGCTACACCTTC
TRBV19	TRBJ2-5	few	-	CASSMGASGQETQYF	TGTGCCAGCAGTATGGGGGCTAGCGGACAAGAGACCCAGTACTTC
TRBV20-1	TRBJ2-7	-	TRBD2	CSARQGLAYRETRYF	TGCAGTGCTAGACAGGGACTAGCCTACAGGGAGACCCGGTACTTC
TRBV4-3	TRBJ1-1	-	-	CASSPGPSEAFF	TGCGCCAGCAGCCCGGGACCGAGTGAAGCTTTCTTT
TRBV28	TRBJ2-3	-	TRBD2	CASSLFPRLADTGTQYF	TGTGCCAGCAGTTTATTCCCCCGACTAGCGGACACAGGTACGCAGTATTTT
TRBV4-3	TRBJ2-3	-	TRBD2	CASSQSNLAGGGTDTQYF	TGCGCCAGCAGCCAATCAAACCTAGCGGGAGGTGGGACAGATACGCAGTATTTT
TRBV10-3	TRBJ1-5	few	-	CAISVLGEQPQHF	TGTGCCATCAGTGTACTGGGGGAGCAGCCCCAGCATTTT
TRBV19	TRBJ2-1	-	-	CASRDHRFYNEQFF	TGTGCCAGTAGAGATCACAGGTTCTACAATGAGCAGTTCTTC
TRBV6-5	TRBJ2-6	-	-	CASSYDEGNSGANVLTF	TGTGCCAGCAGTTACGACGAGGGTAACTCTGGGGCCAACGTCCTGACTTTC
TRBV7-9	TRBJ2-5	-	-	CASSWDGSNEQYF	TGTGCCAGCAGCTGGGACGGGAGCAATGAGCAGTACTTC
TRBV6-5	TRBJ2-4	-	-	CASSYSKGAKNIQYF	TGTGCCAGCAGTTACTCGAAGGGTGCCAAAAACATTCAGTACTTC